Following are 32 T cell receptor beta chains from one sample sequenced in a study of control samples from healthy donors and cancer patients. Sequencing used immunoSEQ multiplex PCR; TCRdb keeps in-frame clones, though not all of them. The data hold roughly 190,000 clones, with 91% observed a single time. The material sequenced was blood. The receptors originated from a woman in her twenties or thirties in good health.

This clone appeared a single time. This sequence joins TRBV4-2 and TRBJ1-5, with TRBD1 identical over 8 bases. With 2 bases clipped from V and 5 bases from J, the junction kept 2 bases outside the gene matches. CDR1 LGHNA and CDR2 YNFKEQ come from the germline V gene. CDR3 length equals 14 residues. CDR3: CASSQKQGDQPQHF. CDR3 sequence (DNA): TGTGCCAGCAGCCAAAAACAGGGGGATCAGCCCCAGCATTTT.

This chain uses TRBV10-3 with TRBJ1-6, with D uncertain. The CDR3 length is 13 residues. The V and J ends lost 0 bases and 10 bases respectively, with 7 bases between them. Per the germline V gene, CDR1 is ENHRY and CDR2 is SYGVKD. CDR3 DNA: TGTGCCATCAGTGAGTCCTCCCGGTCACCCCTCCACTTT. It is translated as CAISESSRSPLHF.

V gene TRBV5-5 combines with J gene TRBJ2-5; 7 bases line up with TRBD1. V dropped 0 bases and J dropped 5; count of bases not matched to a gene: 4. Germline CDR1 and CDR2: SGHKS and YYEKEE (reference sequence). CDR3 length equals 14 residues. The CDR3 DNA is TGTGCCAGCAGCTTGGGGCTAGGGGGCGAGACCCAGTACTTC. As protein: CASSLGLGGETQYF.

This chain joins TRBV19 and TRBJ2-7; D is possibly TRBD1 (5 bases). Trimming shortened V by 2 bases and J by 6 bases, and 11 bases separated the two germline ends. The CDR3 has 13 amino acids. Germline CDR1 is LNHDA and CDR2 is SQIVND (reference sequence). CDR3: CASSIRTGAEQYF. CDR3 sequence (DNA): TGTGCCAGTAGTATACGAACAGGCGCCGAGCAGTACTTC. The full variable domain, completed using reference TRBV19 and TRBJ2-7, is DGGITQSPKYLFRKEGQNVTLSCEQNLNHDAMYWYRQDPGQGLRLIYYSQIVNDFQKGDIAEGYSVSREKKESFPLTVTSAQKNPTAFYLCASSIRTGAEQYFGPGTRLTVT.

Details on this clone: This CDR3 is also generated by other DNA sequences in the sample. The V and J genes are TRBV7-3 and TRBJ1-5; D unclear. The V and J ends lost 2 bases and 1 base respectively, with 3 bases between them. The CDR3 consists of 13 residues. Germline CDR1 reads SGHTA; CDR2 reads FQGTGA. CDR3: CASSLDSNQPQHF. The CDR3 DNA sequence: TGTGCCAGCAGCTTAGACAGCAATCAGCCCCAGCATTTT.

In regard to this clone: The same CDR3 is also encoded by other DNA sequences in this sample. The DNA of the CDR3 is TGTGCCAGCTCACCACCGGGAGGCTACGAGCAGTACTTC. Translated: CASSPPGGYEQYF. This chain joins TRBV18 and TRBJ2-7, with D maybe TRBD2 (6 bases). The CDR3 is made up of 13 amino acids. Per germline, CDR1 KGHSH and CDR2 LQKENI. V dropped 0 bases and J dropped 3 bases, with 6 bases sitting between them. Full variable domain (missing parts from reference TRBV18 and TRBJ2-7): NAGVMQNPRHLVRRRGQEARLRCSPMKGHSHVYWYRQLPEEGLKFMVYLQKENIIDESGMPKERFSAEFPKEGPSILRIQQVVRGDSAAYFCASSPPGGYEQYFGPGTRLTVT.

V usage is TRBV19 and J usage is TRBJ2-3; possible D gene TRBD2, 7 bases. V was shortened by 3 bases and J by 2 bases, with 18 bases between the two germline ends. CDR1 and CDR2 (germline): LNHDA, SQIVND (reference sequence). CDR3 length: 17 residues. As DNA, the CDR3 is TGTGCCAGTAGTATCATGGAGGGGGGAGGGCCCACAGATACGCAGTATTTT. Amino acids: CASSIMEGGGPTDTQYF.

Only one count was recorded for this clone. The V and J genes are TRBV5-8 and TRBJ1-1, with 11 bases matching TRBD1. This CDR3 has 14 residues. The germline gives CDR1 SGHTS, CDR2 YDEGEE. Trimming removed 3 bases from V and 4 bases from J; junction bases left unmatched: 2. CDR3 DNA sequence: TGTGCCAGCAGCTGGGACAGGGGGTTCACTGAAGCTTTCTTT. It yields the protein CASSWDRGFTEAFF.

The V gene is TRBV2, the J gene TRBJ2-7; 13 bases are a match to TRBD2. In germline, CDR1 is SNHLY, CDR2 FYNNEI. The J segment lost 2 bases and the V segment lost 6 bases, leaving 10 bases of the junction unmatched. The CDR3 runs to 17 residues. The CDR3 DNA sequence: TGTGCCAGCAGCGCCGGGACTAGCGGGACACAAACCTACGAGCAGTACTTC. Protein sequence: CASSAGTSGTQTYEQYF.

V usage is TRBV12-5 and J usage is TRBJ2-2; D is perhaps TRBD1 (5 bases). The CDR3 spans 15 residues. Germline V CDR1 and CDR2: LGHNT, FRNRAP. V lost 6 bases, J lost 0 bases, and 11 bases lay in between. The CDR3 protein is CASGPPGPNTGELFF. The CDR3 region has the DNA TGTGCTAGTGGACCTCCAGGGCCGAACACCGGGGAGCTGTTTTTT.

This CDR3 is CASSLYYEQYF. CDR3 bases: TGTGCCAGCAGCTTATACTACGAGCAGTACTTC. The V and J genes are TRBV7-2 and TRBJ2-7; D is undetermined. This CDR3 is built from 11 residues. Trimming cost V 2 bases and J 3 bases, with 2 bases left between them. Germline V gene sequence: CDR1 SGHTA, CDR2 FQGNSA.

V usage is TRBV27 and J usage is TRBJ2-1, with a tentative D call TRBD1 (6 bases). CDR3 length: 12 residues. Trimming stripped 6 bases from V and 5 bases from J, with 8 bases between. CDR1 is MNHEY and CDR2 is SMNVEV in the germline V gene (reference sequence). This CDR3 is CASSRGDNEQFF. CDR3 nucleotide sequence: TGTGCCAGCAGCAGGGGAGACAATGAGCAGTTCTTC.

The chain carries TRBV11-3 and TRBJ1-2; 12 bases align to TRBD1. The CDR3 contains 15 residues. Germline V gene sequence: CDR1 SGHNT, CDR2 YENEEA. The V gene end was trimmed by 2 bases and the J gene end by 6 bases; junction bases not matched to a gene: 4. The CDR3 loop is CASSLLGQGADGYTF. The CDR3 DNA follows: TGTGCCAGCAGCTTATTGGGACAGGGGGCGGATGGCTACACCTTC.

The chain combines TRBV6-2 or TRBV6-3 with TRBJ2-2, with 10 bases lining up with TRBD2. The germline gives CDR1 MNHEY, CDR2 SVGEGT. This CDR3 has 17 residues. V shed 6 bases and J 3 bases; nucleotides not matched to a gene: 10. CDR3 loop: CASSTTSGSLYTGELFF. CDR3 in DNA: TGTGCCAGCAGCACGACTAGCGGGTCGCTATACACCGGGGAGCTGTTTTTT.

The CDR3 nucleotides are TGTGCCAGCAGCTTAAGCCGGGGAAACTATGGCTACACCTTC. This codes for CASSLSRGNYGYTF. This rearrangement joins TRBV11-3 to TRBJ1-2; D unresolved. Per the germline V gene, CDR1 is SGHNT and CDR2 is YENEEA. V shed 2 bases and J shed 2 bases, with 9 bases lying between them. The CDR3 sequence is 14 residues long.

The genes are TRBV3-1 (or the pseudogene TRBV3-2) and TRBJ1-5; D is ambiguous. The CDR3 contains 16 residues. From germline, CDR1 is LGHDT and CDR2 YNNKEL (reference sequence). Deletions cut 8 bases from V and 0 bases from J, with 17 bases between. As DNA, the CDR3 is TGTGCCAGCGTATACTATTTACATTATAGCAATCAGCCCCAGCATTTT. This encodes CASVYYLHYSNQPQHF.

A remark on this clone: Other DNA sequences of this sample code for an identical CDR3. The V gene is TRBV5-1, the J gene TRBJ2-3, with 7 bases fitting TRBD1. V shed 3 bases and J 2 bases; nucleotides not matched to a gene: 3. Germline V gene sequence: CDR1 SGHRS, CDR2 YFSETQ. The CDR3 length is 14 residues. The CDR3: CASSSGQATDTQYF. CDR3 coding DNA: TGCGCCAGCAGCTCAGGACAGGCCACAGATACGCAGTATTTT. Together with reference TRBV5-1 and TRBJ2-3, the CDR3 gives the full variable domain: KAGVTQTPRYLIKTRGQQVTLSCSPISGHRSVSWYQQTPGQGLQFLFEYFSETQRNKGNFPGRFSGRQFSNSRSEMNVSTLELGDSALYLCASSSGQATDTQYFGPGTRLTVL.

The chain employs TRBV28 and TRBJ2-5; TRBD1 matches 10 bases. There are 15 residues in the CDR3. With V trimmed by 2 bases and J by 5 bases, 5 bases remained unmatched. The germline CDR1 and CDR2 sequences are MDHEN and SYDVKM. CDR3 DNA: TGTGCCAGCAGTTTAGTGGACAGGGGGAGGGAGACCCAGTACTTC. It translates to CASSLVDRGRETQYF.

The rearrangement links TRBV5-1 to TRBJ2-7, with D perhaps TRBD1 (6 bases). The germline V gene has CDR1 SGHRS and CDR2 YFSETQ. The CDR3 totals 14 residues. The ends were cut back, 4 bases at V and 0 bases at J, with 11 bases in the middle. The CDR3 DNA follows: TGCGCCAGCAGCCCCGGGACAAACTCCTACGAGCAGTACTTC. It codes for CASSPGTNSYEQYF.

Only one count was recorded for this clone. The genes are TRBV18 and TRBJ1-1, with TRBD1 matching over 7 bases. The germline gives CDR1 KGHSH, CDR2 LQKENI. The CDR3 totals 13 residues. With 5 bases clipped from V and 4 bases from J, the junction kept 4 bases outside the gene matches. The CDR3 loop is CASSENRGTEAFF. The DNA for the CDR3 is TGTGCCAGCTCAGAGAACAGGGGCACTGAAGCTTTCTTT.

Remarks on this clone: This same CDR3 is encoded by further DNA sequences in the sample. The rearrangement joins TRBV12-3 or TRBV12-4 to TRBJ1-1; D gene unclear. V dropped 3 bases and J dropped 1 base, with 3 bases sitting between them. This CDR3 is 12 amino acids long. CDR3 sequence (DNA): TGTGCCAGCAGTTTTGGGAACACTGAAGCTTTCTTT. Amino acids: CASSFGNTEAFF.

The CDR3 nucleotides are TGTGCCAGCAGTGACCGCGGACTAGTAGGGGGTGAGCAGTTCTTC. Amino acid sequence: CASSDRGLVGGEQFF. The V call is TRBV6-4, the J call TRBJ2-1; D is perhaps TRBD2 (7 bases). The CDR3 is made up of 15 amino acids. The V end was cut by 2 bases, the J end by 9 bases, with 17 bases between. CDR1 and CDR2 (germline): MRHNA, SNTAGT.

The V and J genes are TRBV6-1 and TRBJ2-6; D ambiguous. V dropped 0 bases and J dropped 0 bases, with 9 bases sitting between them. Germline V gene data show CDR1 as MNHNS and CDR2 as SASEGT. The CDR3 runs to 17 residues. CDR3 amino acids: CASSEAALSSGANVLTF. The CDR3 DNA reads TGTGCCAGCAGTGAAGCAGCCCTGAGCTCTGGGGCCAACGTCCTGACTTTC.

This chain links TRBV4-3 with TRBJ1-2; no clear D. With 1 base removed from V and 0 bases from J, the gap between germline ends came to 9 bases. The CDR3 sequence is 15 residues long. Germline lookup yields CDR1 LGHNA and CDR2 YSLEER. The CDR3 nucleotides are TGCGCCAGCAGCCAAGTATCGGCAGCTAACTATGGCTACACCTTC. Encoded protein: CASSQVSAANYGYTF.

There are a few counts of this clone. This rearrangement joins TRBV4-2 to TRBJ2-5; TRBD2 matches 9 bases. The length of the CDR3 is 15 residues. Germline V gene sequence: CDR1 LGHNA, CDR2 YNFKEQ. V shed 2 bases, J shed 1 base, and the junction held 2 bases outside the gene matches. The CDR3 loop is CASSQTRGGQETQYF. The CDR3 DNA reads as TGTGCCAGCAGCCAAACGCGGGGGGGCCAAGAGACCCAGTACTTC.

The rearrangement links TRBV19 to TRBJ2-7; TRBD1 aligns across 7 bases. Germline assignment: CDR1 LNHDA and CDR2 SQIVND (reference sequence). The CDR3 runs 15 residues. The J segment lost 4 bases and the V segment lost 4 bases, leaving 10 bases of the junction unmatched. The CDR3 coding sequence is TGTGCCAGTAGTACCGGGACAGATCACTTTTACGAGCAGTACTTC. As protein: CASSTGTDHFYEQYF. The whole variable domain, remainder taken from reference TRBV19 and TRBJ2-7, is DGGITQSPKYLFRKEGQNVTLSCEQNLNHDAMYWYRQDPGQGLRLIYYSQIVNDFQKGDIAEGYSVSREKKESFPLTVTSAQKNPTAFYLCASSTGTDHFYEQYFGPGTRLTVT.

This clone was seen just once. This chain uses TRBV25-1 with TRBJ1-1; no definite D call. The germline V gene encodes CDR1 MGHDK and CDR2 SYGVNS. This CDR3 has 12 amino acids. V lost 7 bases and J lost 7, with 13 bases in between. Written as DNA, the CDR3 is TGTGCCAGCAACCGGTCGGTCCTTGAAGCTTTCTTT. Its protein product is CASNRSVLEAFF. Full variable domain (missing parts from reference TRBV25-1 and TRBJ1-1): EADIYQTPRYLVIGTGKKITLECSQTMGHDKMYWYQQDPGMELHLIHYSYGVNSTEKGDLSSESTVSRIRTEHFPLTLESARPSHTSQYLCASNRSVLEAFFGQGTRLTVV.

This chain links TRBV11-3 with TRBJ1-2, with TRBD1 matching 7 bases. Germline V gives CDR1 SGHNT, CDR2 YENEEA. The CDR3 runs 13 residues. After removal of 5 bases from V and 8 bases from J, the junction contained 8 bases not matched to a gene. CDR3 protein: CASSERQGRGYTF. CDR3 sequence (DNA): TGTGCCAGCAGCGAGAGACAGGGAAGGGGCTACACCTTC.

The V call is TRBV4-1, the J call TRBJ1-5; TRBD1 matches at 9 bases. The V gene's germline CDR1 is MGHRA and CDR2 YSYEKL. The trim removed 4 bases at V and 3 bases at J, leaving 4 bases unmatched. CDR3 length equals 15 residues. CDR3 amino acids: CASSRGQGDNQPQHF. The DNA of the CDR3 is TGCGCCAGCAGCCGGGGACAGGGAGACAATCAGCCCCAGCATTTT.

The rearrangement links TRBV7-8 to TRBJ2-1; 8 nucleotides line up with TRBD2. Germline loops: CDR1 SGHVS, CDR2 FQNEAQ. The CDR3 is made up of 15 amino acids. The V and J ends lost 5 bases and 2 bases, in that order; junction bases with no gene match: 5. This CDR3 reads CASSQRENTYNEQFF. The CDR3 DNA follows: TGTGCCAGCAGCCAGCGGGAGAACACCTACAATGAGCAGTTCTTC.

The V call is TRBV10-3, the J call TRBJ1-6; D gene ambiguous. CDR3 length equals 12 residues. V shed 6 bases and J shed 3 bases, with 3 bases lying between them. Germline CDR1 reads ENHRY; CDR2 reads SYGVKD. The CDR3 DNA follows: TGTGCCATCAGGGGCTATAATTCACCCCTCCACTTT. It translates to CAIRGYNSPLHF.

Comment on this clone: One end of the junction is discordant with germline, which a read error may explain. J is TRBJ1-2 and V is TRBV20-1; D unclear. Germline CDR1 and CDR2: DFQATT and SNEGSKA (reference sequence). This CDR3 comprises 10 residues. CDR3: CSVNSYDYTF. The DNA of the CDR3 is TGCAGTGTCAACAGCTATGACTACACCTTC.